This T cell receptor beta chain was sequenced during a study of blood T cell repertoires in COVID-19. About the study: Researchers got acute and convalescent COVID-19 samples from the United States, Italy and Spain.

Assay used: immunoSEQ multiplex PCR; TCRdb lists only in-frame clones, some missing. The sample consists of more than 200,000 clones, around 83% of them appearing once. The CDR3 length is 15 residues. The V and J ends lost 4 bases and 7 bases, in that order; junction bases with no gene match: 8. In germline, CDR1 is MGHDK, CDR2 SYGVNS. The gene calls are TRBV25-1 and TRBJ2-7; 12 bases agree with TRBD2. The sample taken for sequencing was peripheral blood. The source of this sequence is a middle-aged man with active or convalescent COVID-19. CDR3 sequence (DNA): TGTGCCAGCAGTGCCCGACTAGCGGGAGCGGGAGAGCAGTACTTC. The encoded protein is CASSARLAGAGEQYF.